These 2 T cell receptor beta chains share one sample of origin, sequenced in a study of blood T cells in healthy people across ages. Using a J-beta primer mix together with a sample-barcoded 5' primer, a second PCR was run for roughly 6 to 12 cycles. Using its own MiXCR run on the 5' RACE reads, TCRdb lists one record per CDR3 protein. The sample records some 880,000 distinct CDR3 sequences, approximately 35% being singletons. Material: blood. These receptors came from a man between 18 and 35 years old in good health.

With respect to this clonotype: One end of the junction varies from germline; a read error may be responsible. The chain has TRBV4-3 and TRBJ2-1; D possibly matches TRBD1 or TRBD2 (7 bases each). Germline-derived CDR1 and CDR2 are LGHNA and YSLEER. The CDR3 has 16 amino acids. The CDR3 here is CASSQEGGTDYNKQFF. CDR3 bases: TGCGCCAGCAGCCAAGAGGGGGGGACAGATTACAATAAGCAGTTCTTC.

V gene TRBV4-2 combines with J gene TRBJ2-3, with TRBD2 matching 8 bases. The CDR3 is 18 amino acids. Losses at the gene ends were 1 base for V and 0 bases for J; bases not matched to a gene: 9. Germline V gene lookup returns CDR1 LGHNA and CDR2 YNFKEQ. The CDR3 is CASSQAASGLGSTDTQYF. The CDR3 nucleotides read TGTGCCAGCAGCCAAGCGGCTAGCGGGCTCGGAAGCACAGATACGCAGTATTTT.